In this sample, the clone carrying this T cell receptor (beta chain) turned up a few times. The V and J ends lost 2 bases and 3 bases respectively, with 3 bases between them. From germline, CDR1 is SGHDT and CDR2 YYEEEE. This CDR3 spans 11 amino acids. This specimen comes from a study of blood T cell repertoires in COVID-19. Study in general: Specimens from acute and convalescent COVID-19 originated in the United States, Italy and Spain. T cells, B-cell-depleted T cells, or PBMCs provided the cDNA or gDNA that served as material.

In the authors' methods: Counts of nucleated cells, estimated from reference gene primer amplification, were obtained. Sequenced by immunoSEQ multiplex PCR; TCRdb stores in-frame clones only, minus some. The V and J calls and the clone size are those of that table, but D and trimming were determined from the DNA. Of under 90,000 clones listed, 87% are singletons. The chain links TRBV5-6 to TRBJ2-7; D is ambiguous. The receptor comes from a woman aged 45-65 years with COVID-19, enrolled during active disease. Sequencing input: peripheral blood. The CDR3 is CASSFGYEQYF. The CDR3 coding sequence is TGTGCCAGCAGCTTCGGCTACGAGCAGTACTTC.